Detailed here is one T cell receptor (beta chain). 13 Jbeta primers and 60 Vbeta primers were used for the PCR. Here immunoSEQ multiplex PCR was the method, and the copy in TCRdb shows in-frame clones only, minus some. The table lists approximately 71,000 clones, with approximately 3.9% in the top ten. The sample originates from a study of cytomegalovirus exposure and HLA in healthy donors. CDR1 is MDHEN and CDR2 is SYDVKM in the germline V gene. The V gene end was trimmed by 7 bases and the J gene end by 6 bases; junction bases not matched to a gene: 10. The CDR3 is 14 residues long. The TCR sequence derives from a female donor in good health and CMV-seropositive. The specimen was PBMCs. The V call is TRBV28, the J call TRBJ2-7; 9 bases line up with TRBD1. DNA of the CDR3: TGTGCCAGCACTGCCGGGACAGGGCCTAGCGAGCAGTACTTC. Protein sequence: CASTAGTGPSEQYF.